The 5 T cell receptor beta chains in this list originate from one sample, sequenced in a study of CD8 T cells in ankylosing spondylitis. Study results and limitations: It appeared that ankylosing spondylitis blood was characterized by a TCR beta motif of under ten highly homologous variants.

TCRdb processed the 5' RACE reads anew with MiXCR; each CDR3 protein has one entry. This sample yields hundreds of thousands of distinct CDR3 sequences, of which roughly 10% are seen a single time; about 0.49% belongs to the top ten. The antigens for these receptors are not known. Sample: blood, either unsorted or a sorted T cell fraction (not recorded which). These receptors came from a male donor with ankylosing spondylitis.

This clonotype was found a few times. This chain uses TRBV20-1 with TRBJ1-4, with TRBD1 as a possible D gene (5 bases). The germline CDR1 and CDR2 sequences are DFQATT and SNEGSKA (reference sequence). The CDR3 runs to 14 residues. Trimming left V 5 bases short and J 6 bases short, with 16 bases between. The CDR3 nucleotides are TGCAGTGCTCCGAACTCAGGAGGGGATGAAAAACTGTTTTTT. Its protein product is CSAPNSGGDEKLFF.

This clonotype was seen ten or more times. The V gene is TRBV20-1, the J gene TRBJ2-3; 11 nucleotides match TRBD1. J was trimmed by 4 bases and V by 5 bases; bases with no gene match: 5. This CDR3 is built from 14 residues. Germline V CDR1 and CDR2: DFQATT, SNEGSKA (reference sequence). CDR3 DNA: TGCAGTGCTTGGACAGGGGGCGCCGCAGATACGCAGTATTTT. Amino acids: CSAWTGGAADTQYF.

CDR3 protein: CATLKTGTDTQYF. The DNA for the CDR3 is TGTGCCACCCTCAAAACGGGCACAGATACGCAGTATTTT. The chain has TRBV10-3 and TRBJ2-3; D remains unclear. Looked up from germline, CDR1 is ENHRY and CDR2 is SYGVKD. V lost 10 bases to trimming and J lost 1 base, with 12 bases between them. This CDR3 has 13 amino acids.

In its sample, this clonotype was seen a few times. The rearrangement uses TRBV15 and TRBJ2-1; 8 bases map to TRBD2. The CDR3 runs to 16 residues. CDR1 is LNHNV and CDR2 is YYDKDF in the germline V gene (reference sequence). Trimming removed 5 bases from V and 4 bases from J; junction bases left unmatched: 10. CDR3 residues: CATSSARSGSYNEQFF. The CDR3 DNA is TGTGCCACCAGCTCGGCTAGGAGCGGGAGTTACAATGAGCAGTTCTTC.

This clonotype has a handful of counts. J is TRBJ1-2 and V is TRBV6-2 or TRBV6-3; D gene uncertain. Germline-derived CDR1 and CDR2 are MNHEY and SVGEGT. This CDR3 has 13 residues. Trimming removed 3 bases from V and 4 bases from J, with 9 bases in between. The CDR3 nucleotides are TGTGCCAGCAGTTATAACGGGATCTATGGCTACACCTTC. Translated, it gives CASSYNGIYGYTF.